This TCR beta chain derives from a study of early T cells in non-severe SARS-CoV-2 infection. Study context: Investigators sequenced bulk RNA drawn from unsorted whole blood, and chains remained unpaired.

The sample holds a few counts of this clonotype. Unique molecular identifiers were affixed to single, distinct cDNA molecules. In TCRdb, the 5' RACE reads were re-called with MiXCR into one record per CDR3 protein. The sample has tens of thousands of distinct CDR3 sequences; approximately 11% are singletons. The germline CDR1 and CDR2 sequences are SQVTM and ANQGSEA. The V end lost 5 bases, the J end lost 3 bases, and 8 bases lay between the germline ends. The CDR3 is made up of 11 amino acids. The chain links TRBV29-1 to TRBJ2-7; D not certain. The source material was whole blood. The source of this sequence is an adult who was a healthcare worker with PCR-confirmed SARS-CoV-2 infection or an uninfected control (not recorded which). The CDR3 DNA sequence: TGCAGCGTTTGGGTCGACTACGAGCAGTACTTC. Amino acids: CSVWVDYEQYF.